What follows are 8 T cell receptor beta chains derived from one specimen sequenced in a study of blood T cell repertoires in COVID-19. The method was immunoSEQ multiplex PCR; TCRdb's version includes in-frame clones alone and lacks a portion of them. The sample shows around 270,000 clones, 86% of them seen only once. The specimen was peripheral blood. These receptors were obtained from a man aged 40-50 years who had recovered from COVID-19.

V gene TRBV30 combines with J gene TRBJ1-2; D is undetermined. The CDR3 is 12 residues long. Trimming stripped 1 base from V and 9 bases from J, with 12 bases between. Germline CDR1 GTSNPN, CDR2 SVGIG (reference sequence). The CDR3 loop is CAWSDQEIRYTF. The CDR3 region has the DNA TGTGCCTGGAGTGATCAAGAGATTCGCTACACCTTC.

The V gene is TRBV6-2 or TRBV6-3, the J gene TRBJ2-7; D not certain. This CDR3 region has 14 residues. CDR1 is MNHEY, CDR2 SVGEGT, per germline. Trimming shortened V by 2 bases and J by 2 bases, and 10 bases separated the two germline ends. The CDR3 region is CASSYPTVTYEQYF. For the CDR3, the DNA is TGTGCCAGCAGTTACCCTACGGTCACCTACGAGCAGTACTTC.

The V call is TRBV30, the J call TRBJ1-3, with D tentatively TRBD1 (5 bases). Trimming cost V 0 bases and J 4 bases, with 16 bases left between them. CDR1 is GTSNPN and CDR2 is SVGIG in the germline V gene (reference sequence). The CDR3 runs to 16 residues. Written as DNA, the CDR3 is TGTGCCTGGAGTGTAAGGGGAGGGACTTCAGGAAACACCATATATTTT. This encodes CAWSVRGGTSGNTIYF.

The chain recombines TRBV2 with TRBJ2-5; 11 bases are shared with TRBD2. The germline V gene has CDR1 SNHLY and CDR2 FYNNEI. CDR3 length: 17 residues. V lost 0 bases, J lost 11 bases, and 14 bases stayed unmatched. This chain's CDR3 is CASSEAWGLAVFSEQYF. CDR3 nucleotides: TGTGCCAGCAGTGAAGCGTGGGGACTAGCGGTCTTCTCGGAGCAGTACTTC.

This clone was observed a single time. This sequence joins TRBV7-8 and TRBJ1-3; 10 nucleotides match TRBD1. The CDR3 extends over 16 amino acids. The germline V gene has CDR1 SGHVS and CDR2 FQNEAQ. V lost 5 bases and J lost 3; bases outside the gene matches: 7. The DNA of the CDR3 is TGTGCCAGCAGCATCCGAGGGACAGGGGATGGAAACACCATATATTTT. Translated: CASSIRGTGDGNTIYF.

J is TRBJ1-2 and V is TRBV29-1, with D maybe TRBD1 (6 bases). The CDR3 consists of 14 residues. Germline assignment: CDR1 SQVTM and CDR2 ANQGSEA. Trimming stripped 5 bases from V and 7 bases from J, with 20 bases between. The CDR3 bases are TGCAGCGTTCCTATCACAGGGAAACGAGGTGGCTACACCTTC. Its translation is CSVPITGKRGGYTF. The whole variable domain, filled in from reference TRBV29-1 and TRBJ1-2, reads SAVISQKPSRDICQRGTSLTIQCQVDSQVTMMFWYRQQPGQSLTLIATANQGSEATYESGFVIDKFPISRPNLTFSTLTVSNMSPEDSSIYLCSVPITGKRGGYTFGSGTRLTVV.

The chain uses TRBV9 and TRBJ2-2, with a tentative D call TRBD1 (6 bases). CDR1 SGDLS and CDR2 YYNGEE come from the germline V gene. The CDR3 length is 13 residues. The ends were cut back, 10 bases at V and 1 base at J, with 11 bases in the middle. The CDR3: CASKTGNTGELFF. The CDR3 DNA reads TGTGCCTCGAAGACAGGGAACACCGGGGAGCTGTTTTTT.

The V gene is TRBV12-3 or TRBV12-4, the J gene TRBJ1-1, with D maybe TRBD1 (5 bases). The CDR3 consists of 10 residues. V was pared by 6 bases and J by 7 bases, with 6 bases between. DNA for the CDR3: TGTGCCAGCAGCAGGGTTGAAGCTTTCTTT. Encoded protein: CASSRVEAFF.